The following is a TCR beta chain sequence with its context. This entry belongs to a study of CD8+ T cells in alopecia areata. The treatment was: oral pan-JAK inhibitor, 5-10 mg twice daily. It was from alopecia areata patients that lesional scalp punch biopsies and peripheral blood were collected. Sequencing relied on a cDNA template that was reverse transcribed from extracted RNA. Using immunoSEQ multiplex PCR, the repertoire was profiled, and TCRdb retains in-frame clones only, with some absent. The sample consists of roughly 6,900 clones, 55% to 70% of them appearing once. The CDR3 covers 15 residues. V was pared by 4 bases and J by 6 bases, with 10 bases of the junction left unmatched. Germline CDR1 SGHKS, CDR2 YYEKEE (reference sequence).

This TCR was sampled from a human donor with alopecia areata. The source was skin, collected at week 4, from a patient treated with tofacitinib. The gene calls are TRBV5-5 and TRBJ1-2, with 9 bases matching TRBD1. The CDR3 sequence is CASSRGYRGQNGYTF. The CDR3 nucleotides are TGTGCCAGCAGCCGCGGATACAGGGGGCAGAATGGCTACACCTTC.